What follows are 10 T cell receptor beta chains derived from one specimen sequenced in a study of response to subunit inactivated influenza vaccine. From the RT-PCR reads, TCRdb called clonotypes with MiXCR, one entry per CDR3 protein. Of approximately 520,000 distinct CDR3 sequences detected, roughly 25% appear once; the ten largest clones hold approximately 2%. Sequences were derived from CD4+ T cells sorted from PBMCs, sampled 4 to 6 days after vaccination. These receptors all come from a man in his fifties who received an inactivated influenza vaccine.

The rearrangement links TRBV10-3 to TRBJ1-4; D might be TRBD1 (5 bases). The V gene lost 5 bases and the J gene lost 8 bases, with 15 bases spanning the gap. Looked up from germline, CDR1 is ENHRY and CDR2 is SYGVKD. The CDR3 consists of 14 residues. The CDR3 bases are TGTGCCATCAGTTCACCGGGACCCGGGGAAAAACTGTTTTTT. As protein: CAISSPGPGEKLFF.

This clonotype appeared many times. The chain is built from TRBV14 and TRBJ2-5; 12 positions agree with TRBD1. CDR1 is SGHDN, CDR2 FVKESK, per germline. V gave up 4 bases and J gave up 5 bases; unmatched junction bases: 8. This CDR3 contains 16 residues. CDR3 loop: CASSPIGTGGFETQYF. The CDR3 DNA reads TGTGCCAGCAGCCCGATCGGGACAGGGGGCTTCGAGACCCAGTACTTC.

The CDR3 spells CASRPDSFNSPLHF. In DNA form, the CDR3 reads TGTGCCAGCAGACCGGACAGTTTCAATTCACCCCTCCACTTT. The chain uses TRBV6-2 or TRBV6-3 and TRBJ1-6; D may be TRBD1 (6 bases). Germline V gene data show CDR1 as MNHEY and CDR2 as SVGEGT. Trimming removed 6 bases at V and 7 bases at J, with 13 bases between. CDR3 length: 14 residues.

This clonotype was seen a handful of times. The chain carries TRBV3-1 and TRBJ2-5; 9 positions match TRBD2. V was pared by 2 bases and J by 4 bases, with 5 bases of the junction left unmatched. Germline V gene data show CDR1 as LGHDT and CDR2 as YNNKEL (reference sequence). This CDR3 has 15 amino acids. CDR3 DNA: TGTGCCAGCAGCCAACCACTGACTAGCGGAGAGACCCAGTACTTC. Amino acids: CASSQPLTSGETQYF.

This clonotype was recorded only once. This chain connects TRBV29-1 to TRBJ2-7, with a tentative D call TRBD1 (5 bases). The CDR3 contains 14 residues. Germline assignment: CDR1 SQVTM and CDR2 ANQGSEA. V was pared by 5 bases and J by 4 bases, with 18 bases between. The CDR3 region is CSVKIDRTYYEQYF. Here the CDR3 DNA reads TGCAGCGTTAAAATCGACAGAACCTATTACGAGCAGTACTTC.

This clonotype was counted a few times. V and J are TRBV20-1 and TRBJ2-7; 7 nucleotides match TRBD1. CDR1 DFQATT and CDR2 SNEGSKA come from the germline V gene (reference sequence). With V trimmed by 2 bases and J by 3 bases, 10 bases remained unmatched. The CDR3 loop spans 15 amino acids. CDR3 amino acids: CSARPLTGSIYEQYF. In nucleotides, the CDR3 is TGCAGTGCTAGACCCCTGACAGGGTCCATCTACGAGCAGTACTTC.

The chain combines TRBV9 with TRBJ2-5; no clear D. V lost 1 base and J lost 0, with 7 bases in between. Germline CDR1 and CDR2: SGDLS and YYNGEE. CDR3 length: 14 residues. In DNA, the CDR3 is TGTGCCAGCAGCGTATCTGTGTACCAAGAGACCCAGTACTTC. It codes for CASSVSVYQETQYF.

The rearrangement joins TRBV10-3 to TRBJ2-7, with 9 bases fitting TRBD1. Trimming took 10 bases from V and 2 from J; bases not matched to a gene: 3. Germline CDR1 and CDR2: ENHRY and SYGVKD. There are 12 residues in the CDR3. CDR3 in amino acids: CASRDRAYEQYF. The DNA of the CDR3 is TGTGCCAGCCGGGACAGGGCCTACGAGCAGTACTTC.

In its sample, this clonotype was seen a few times. DNA for the CDR3: TGTGCCAGCAGTGATTACCCTCCCCGACCGACCTACGAGCAGTACTTC. This encodes CASSDYPPRPTYEQYF. The gene calls are TRBV25-1 and TRBJ2-7, with D uncertain. The V and J ends lost 3 bases and 2 bases respectively, with 17 bases between them. Germline V CDR1 and CDR2: MGHDK, SYGVNS. This CDR3 is built from 16 residues.

The rearrangement links TRBV11-2 to TRBJ2-7, with 8 bases aligning to TRBD1. The length of the CDR3 is 15 residues. V trimming: 2 bases; J trimming: 4 bases; junction bases outside the gene matches: 7. The germline CDR1 and CDR2 sequences are SGHAT and FQNNGV. The CDR3 DNA reads TGTGCCAGCAGCTTATCGTCAGGGGGCGTATACGAGCAGTACTTC. Translation: CASSLSSGGVYEQYF.